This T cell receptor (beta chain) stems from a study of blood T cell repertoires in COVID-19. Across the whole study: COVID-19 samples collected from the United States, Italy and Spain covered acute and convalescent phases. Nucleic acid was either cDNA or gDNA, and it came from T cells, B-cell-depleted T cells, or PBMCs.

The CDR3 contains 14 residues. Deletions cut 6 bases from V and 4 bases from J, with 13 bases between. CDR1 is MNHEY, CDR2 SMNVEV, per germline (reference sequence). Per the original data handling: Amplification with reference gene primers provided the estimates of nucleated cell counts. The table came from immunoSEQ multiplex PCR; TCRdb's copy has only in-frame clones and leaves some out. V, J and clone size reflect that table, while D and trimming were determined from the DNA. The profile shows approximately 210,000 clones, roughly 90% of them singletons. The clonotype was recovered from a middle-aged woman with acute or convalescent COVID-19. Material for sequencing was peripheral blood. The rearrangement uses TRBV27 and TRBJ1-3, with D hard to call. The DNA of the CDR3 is TGTGCCAGCAGGGCGGCAGCTGTAGGAAACACCATATATTTT. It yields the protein CASRAAAVGNTIYF.